These 28 T cell receptor beta chains originate from one sample sequenced in a study of blood T cells in healthy people across ages. Next came a second PCR, run for roughly 7 to 12 cycles, which used a sample-barcoded 5' primer along with a J-beta primer mix. In TCRdb, the 5' RACE reads were re-called with MiXCR into one record per CDR3 protein. The repertoire consists of over a million distinct CDR3 sequences, with under 55% occurring once and the leading ten covering about 4%. Specimen: blood. The receptors were sampled from a woman younger than 35 in good health.

Ten or more counts support this clonotype. V gene TRBV14 combines with J gene TRBJ2-7; D perhaps matches TRBD2 (7 bases). The V gene's germline CDR1 is SGHDN and CDR2 FVKESK. This CDR3 has 20 residues. Trimming shortened V by 0 bases and J by 4 bases, and 28 bases separated the two germline ends. The CDR3 nucleotides read TGTGCCAGCAGCCAAGATCGGCGGACTAGAAGATTGGGGGGGCTATACGAGCAGTACTTC. It translates to CASSQDRRTRRLGGLYEQYF.

V and J are TRBV27 and TRBJ2-6; 15 bases agree with TRBD2. Germline loops: CDR1 MNHEY, CDR2 SMNVEV (reference sequence). CDR3 length: 21 amino acids. Losses at the gene ends were 2 bases for V and 4 bases for J; bases not matched to a gene: 12. The CDR3 loop is CASSLEVGTSGGSMGANVLTF. The CDR3 DNA is TGTGCCAGCAGTTTAGAGGTGGGGACTAGCGGGGGGTCTATGGGGGCCAACGTCCTGACTTTC.

This clonotype was seen a few times. V is TRBV27 and J is TRBJ2-5; TRBD2 aligns across 7 bases. The CDR3 is 14 residues long. In germline, CDR1 is MNHEY, CDR2 SMNVEV (reference sequence). V trimming: 3 bases; J trimming: 4 bases; junction bases outside the gene matches: 5. The CDR3 sequence: CASSFSTSAETQYF. CDR3 DNA: TGTGCCAGCAGTTTCTCTACTAGCGCAGAGACCCAGTACTTC.

This chain joins TRBV20-1 and TRBJ2-3; 8 nucleotides agree with TRBD1. Germline trimming cut 5 bases from V and 3 bases from J; bases unmatched to any gene: 4. This CDR3 is built from 13 residues. Germline CDR1 is DFQATT and CDR2 is SNEGSKA (reference sequence). CDR3 in amino acids: CSAPTGVTDTQYF. Written as DNA, the CDR3 is TGCAGTGCTCCGACAGGGGTTACAGATACGCAGTATTTT.

This clonotype has only a few counts. The gene calls are TRBV2 and TRBJ2-3; D perhaps matches TRBD1 (6 bases). This CDR3 comprises 15 residues. Trimming took off 2 bases at V and 3 bases at J, with 12 bases between the two ends. CDR1 and CDR2 from the germline V gene are SNHLY and FYNNEI. The chain's CDR3 is CASSERDRRTDTQYF. CDR3 nucleotides: TGTGCCAGCAGTGAACGTGACAGGAGGACAGATACGCAGTATTTT.

This clonotype was picked up a small number of times. The rearrangement joins TRBV6-5 to TRBJ1-2, with a weak D call TRBD1 (5 bases). The CDR3 consists of 14 residues. Germline V gene lookup returns CDR1 MNHEY and CDR2 SVGAGI. The ends were cut back, 5 bases at V and 8 bases at J, with 18 bases in the middle. CDR3 sequence reads: CASSRMAGQGGYTF. Here the CDR3 DNA reads TGTGCCAGCAGTCGAATGGCGGGGCAAGGAGGCTACACCTTC.

The chain is built from TRBV11-2 and TRBJ2-1; TRBD2 matches at 8 bases. V shed 3 bases and J 9 bases; nucleotides not matched to a gene: 4. The germline gives CDR1 SGHAT, CDR2 FQNNGV. CDR3 length equals 13 residues. CDR3 in amino acids: CASSFLGGVEQFF. The CDR3 DNA sequence: TGTGCCAGCAGCTTCCTCGGGGGGGTTGAGCAGTTCTTC.

This clonotype was picked up a small number of times. The chain carries TRBV12-3 or TRBV12-4 and TRBJ2-7; a possible D gene is TRBD2 (6 bases). With 5 bases removed from V and 2 bases from J, the gap between germline ends came to 16 bases. This CDR3 is 15 amino acids long. The CDR3 is CASSPGTYSAYEQYF. CDR3 sequence (DNA): TGTGCCAGCAGTCCCGGGACTTACTCCGCCTACGAGCAGTACTTC.

This clonotype occurred a few times. The CDR3 DNA sequence: TGTGCCAGCAGTGAAGACAGGGCGAGTGGCTACACCTTC. This encodes CASSEDRASGYTF. The gene calls are TRBV6-1 and TRBJ1-2; tentatively, D is TRBD1 (6 bases). Germline loops: CDR1 MNHNS, CDR2 SASEGT. The CDR3 is 13 amino acids. V lost 1 base to trimming and J lost 7 bases, with 10 bases between them.

This clonotype was seen at least ten times. This chain uses TRBV12-3 or TRBV12-4 with TRBJ2-1; D unresolved. The CDR3 spans 15 residues. With 1 base removed from V and 0 bases from J, the gap between germline ends came to 7 bases. The CDR3 DNA sequence: TGTGCCAGCAGTTTAGGAATGAGCTCCTACAATGAGCAGTTCTTC. Its protein product is CASSLGMSSYNEQFF.

The CDR3 spells CASPGTPDTEAFF. Written as DNA, the CDR3 is TGTGCCAGCCCCGGGACACCCGACACTGAAGCTTTCTTT. This chain links TRBV7-2 with TRBJ1-1, with D tentatively TRBD1 (6 bases). Trimming shortened V by 8 bases and J by 3 bases, and 13 bases separated the two germline ends. Per germline, CDR1 SGHTA and CDR2 FQGNSA. This CDR3 region has 13 residues.

V is TRBV11-2 and J is TRBJ2-2; 7 bases align to TRBD1. Per the germline V gene, CDR1 is SGHAT and CDR2 is FQNNGV. Trimming took 6 bases from V and 3 from J; bases not matched to a gene: 10. The CDR3 is 16 amino acids. Here the CDR3 DNA reads TGTGCCAGCAGTTACTACGACAGGGTCGACACCGGGGAGCTGTTTTTT. Translating gives CASSYYDRVDTGELFF. Full variable domain (rest looked up from reference TRBV11-2 and TRBJ2-2): EAGVAQSPRYKIIEKRQSVAFWCNPISGHATLYWYQQILGQGPKLLIQFQNNGVVDDSQLPKDRFSAERLKGVDSTLKIQPAKLEDSAVYLCASSYYDRVDTGELFFGEGSRLTVL.

The J gene is TRBJ1-5, the V gene TRBV20-1, with 7 bases that match TRBD1. This CDR3 is built from 15 residues. Germline-derived CDR1 and CDR2 are DFQATT and SNEGSKA (reference sequence). J was trimmed by 6 bases and V by 6 bases; bases with no gene match: 14. This chain's CDR3 is CSAEGTVPLSQPQHF. The CDR3 DNA sequence: TGCAGTGCCGAGGGGACAGTCCCCCTCAGTCAGCCCCAGCATTTT.

The chain is built from TRBV3-1 and TRBJ2-2, with TRBD2 identical over 8 bases. Germline loops: CDR1 LGHDT, CDR2 YNNKEL (reference sequence). V trimming: 4 bases; J trimming: 1 base; junction bases outside the gene matches: 5. The CDR3 runs to 16 residues. CDR3 nucleotides: TGTGCCAGCAGCCTCTCCGGGAGGGGGAACACCGGGGAGCTGTTTTTT. It specifies CASSLSGRGNTGELFF.

Here the CDR3 DNA reads TGTGCCTGGGGGGAAGAGACCCAGTACTTC. This encodes CAWGEETQYF. The V and J genes are TRBV30 and TRBJ2-5; no reliable D call. The CDR3 has 10 amino acids. Germline V gives CDR1 GTSNPN, CDR2 SVGIG (reference sequence). V shed 5 bases and J shed 3 bases, with 4 bases lying between them.

This clonotype has a handful of counts. Here the CDR3 reads CASSVALGKGHNEQFF. CDR3 nucleotide sequence: TGTGCCAGCAGCGTAGCCCTGGGAAAGGGGCACAATGAGCAGTTCTTC. The rearrangement joins TRBV9 to TRBJ2-1; maybe TRBD1 (5 bases). The ends were cut back, 0 bases at V and 5 bases at J, with 15 bases in the middle. The CDR3 sequence is 16 residues long. Germline V lookup: CDR1 SGDLS, CDR2 YYNGEE.

V usage is TRBV27 and J usage is TRBJ1-2, with 9 bases identical to TRBD1. Trimming cost V 6 bases and J 1 base; bases outside gene matches: 3. The CDR3 has 14 residues. Germline CDR1 MNHEY, CDR2 SMNVEV (reference sequence). This CDR3 is CASRGQGNNYGYTF. The CDR3 DNA sequence: TGTGCCAGCAGGGGACAGGGCAATAACTATGGCTACACCTTC.

The V call is TRBV7-8, the J call TRBJ1-5; unclear D gene. There are 16 residues in the CDR3. V gave up 0 bases and J gave up 7 bases, with 16 bases separating them. Per the germline V gene, CDR1 is SGHVS and CDR2 is FQNEAQ. CDR3 residues: CASSLAIGRKMQPQHF. In DNA, the CDR3 is TGTGCCAGCAGCTTAGCGATCGGACGGAAGATGCAGCCCCAGCATTTT.

The chain uses TRBV14 and TRBJ1-1; TRBD1 aligns across 7 bases. This CDR3 spans 17 amino acids. V shed 4 bases and J 0 bases; nucleotides not matched to a gene: 11. Germline lookup yields CDR1 SGHDN and CDR2 FVKESK. CDR3 in DNA: TGTGCCAGCAGCCTTCATTTAGGGGGCTCAGTGAACACTGAAGCTTTCTTT. It translates to CASSLHLGGSVNTEAFF.

The CDR3 DNA follows: TGTGCCAGCAGTTACAGGACAGATTATAGCACAGATACGCAGTATTTT. This codes for CASSYRTDYSTDTQYF. The gene calls are TRBV6-2 or TRBV6-3 and TRBJ2-3; the D gene is possibly TRBD1 (6 bases). CDR1 and CDR2 from the germline V gene are MNHEY and SVGEGT. CDR3 length: 16 amino acids. The V gene lost 2 bases and the J gene lost 0 bases, with 12 bases spanning the gap.

The chain is built from TRBV5-1 and TRBJ1-1, with D possibly TRBD1 on 5 matching bases. Germline values: CDR1 SGHRS, CDR2 YFSETQ. V lost 5 bases, J lost 3 bases, and 20 bases lay in between. The CDR3 totals 16 residues. CDR3 bases: TGCGCCAGCAGGACCGGGACTAATAGACCGGACACTGAAGCTTTCTTT. It specifies CASRTGTNRPDTEAFF.

The gene calls are TRBV7-9 and TRBJ2-5; D may be TRBD1 or TRBD2 (5 bases each). Trimming removed 6 bases from V and 3 bases from J, with 11 bases in between. The CDR3 runs 13 residues. Germline CDR1 is SEHNR and CDR2 is FQNEAQ (reference sequence). The CDR3 DNA is TGTGCCAGCAGATCCGGGACCAAAGAGACCCAGTACTTC. Translation: CASRSGTKETQYF.

Concerning this clonotype itself: A read error may explain this, as a much larger clone is one base away. The V gene is TRBV6-1, the J gene TRBJ2-1; D may be TRBD1 (6 bases). The CDR3 runs to 17 residues. V was trimmed by 5 bases and J by 13 bases, leaving 30 bases between them. The germline V gene encodes CDR1 MNHNS and CDR2 SASEGT. In DNA form, the CDR3 reads TGTGCCAGCAGTCATTGGGCAGGGGTGAACCTACAAGAGACCCAGTTCTTC. The encoded protein is CASSHWAGVNLQETQFF.

The V and J genes are TRBV12-3 or TRBV12-4 and TRBJ2-1; possibly TRBD1 for D (5 bases). This CDR3 has 15 residues. V lost 6 bases, J lost 6 bases, and 18 bases lay in between. The CDR3 DNA follows: TGTGCCAGCAGCTATTCTCAGGGCAACTCCAATGAGCAGTTCTTC. Amino acids: CASSYSQGNSNEQFF.

The J gene is TRBJ2-3, the V gene TRBV27; 10 bases fit TRBD1. With 3 bases clipped from V and 1 base from J, the junction kept 4 bases outside the gene matches. Germline CDR1 is MNHEY and CDR2 is SMNVEV (reference sequence). The CDR3 spans 16 residues. CDR3 in DNA: TGTGCCAGCAGTTTCCTCGGGACAGGGGGCACAGATACGCAGTATTTT. This encodes CASSFLGTGGTDTQYF.

The chain combines TRBV12-3 or TRBV12-4 with TRBJ2-7; D assignment may be TRBD1 or TRBD2 (5 bases each). The V end lost 5 bases, the J end lost 5 bases, and 16 bases lay between the germline ends. The CDR3 extends over 14 amino acids. The DNA of the CDR3 is TGTGCCAGCAGTCCACTCATGGGGACGGACGAGCAGTACTTC. This gives the protein CASSPLMGTDEQYF.

The chain carries TRBV12-3 or TRBV12-4 and TRBJ2-2; 7 bases map to TRBD1. V lost 6 bases to trimming and J lost 1 base; unmatched junction nucleotides: 8. CDR3 size: 16 residues. CDR3 amino acids: CASSQTRTGNTGELFF. In DNA, the CDR3 is TGTGCCAGCAGCCAAACGCGGACAGGGAACACCGGGGAGCTGTTTTTT.

The chain combines TRBV20-1 with TRBJ2-2; D not resolved. Germline V CDR1 and CDR2: DFQATT, SNEGSKA (reference sequence). V was shortened by 2 bases and J by 3 bases, with 13 bases between the two germline ends. CDR3 length: 15 residues. The CDR3 DNA reads as TGCAGTGCTAGATCTTTGCGTATTGACACCGGGGAGCTGTTTTTT. This gives the protein CSARSLRIDTGELFF.